The 16 T cell receptor beta chains given below trace back to one sample, sequenced in a study of blood T cells in healthy people across ages. A sample-barcoded 5' primer and a J-beta primer mix were used in a second PCR of about 6 to 11 cycles. A single record per CDR3 protein comes from TCRdb applying MiXCR to the 5' RACE reads. The table lists approximately 820,000 distinct CDR3 sequences, 44% of them singletons, with about a fifth in the top ten. The specimen was blood. All receptors come from a man in his sixties in good health.

V and J are TRBV10-3 and TRBJ2-1, with D tentatively TRBD1 (5 bases). The CDR3 runs 15 residues. Germline CDR1 reads ENHRY; CDR2 reads SYGVKD. V lost 6 bases and J 0 bases, leaving 12 bases between the germline ends. The DNA of the CDR3 is TGTGCCATCAGCCCAGGGTTCAGCTCCTACAATGAGCAGTTCTTC. Amino acid sequence: CAISPGFSSYNEQFF.

The gene calls are TRBV29-1 and TRBJ1-1; TRBD1 is a possible D gene (6 bases). The CDR3 sequence is 13 residues long. Deletions cut 1 base from V and 3 bases from J, with 9 bases between. Germline CDR1 SQVTM, CDR2 ANQGSEA. Here the CDR3 reads CSVEGGGHTEAFF. The CDR3 DNA is TGCAGCGTTGAAGGAGGGGGGCACACTGAAGCTTTCTTT.

This clonotype was seen once. The chain has TRBV29-1 and TRBJ2-5; D is possibly TRBD1 (6 bases). The germline V gene encodes CDR1 SQVTM and CDR2 ANQGSEA. V shed 4 bases and J shed 6 bases, with 12 bases lying between them. The CDR3 sequence is 12 residues long. Here the CDR3 reads CSVGTGKKTQYF. DNA of the CDR3: TGCAGCGTTGGCACAGGGAAAAAGACCCAGTACTTC.

The V call is TRBV3-1, the J call TRBJ1-2; D is unclear. The CDR3 consists of 13 residues. Germline V CDR1 and CDR2: LGHDT, YNNKEL (reference sequence). V was shortened by 0 bases and J by 4 bases, with 6 bases between the two germline ends. In DNA, the CDR3 is TGTGCCAGCAGCCAAGAGCAGACCTATGGCTACACCTTC. It codes for CASSQEQTYGYTF.

This chain joins TRBV30 and TRBJ1-6, with a tentative D call TRBD1 (5 bases). CDR1 is GTSNPN, CDR2 SVGIG, per germline (reference sequence). V lost 3 bases and J 7 bases, leaving 16 bases between the germline ends. The CDR3 totals 15 residues. CDR3 protein: CAWSTIQVPNSPLHF. DNA for the CDR3: TGTGCCTGGAGCACAATACAGGTGCCAAATTCACCCCTCCACTTT.

This chain links TRBV20-1 with TRBJ2-7; perhaps TRBD1 as D (5 bases). The tail of the sequence fits TRBJ2-4 better, so the J call may be wrong. Germline values: CDR1 DFQATT, CDR2 SNEGSKA (reference sequence). CDR3 length: 15 residues. This CDR3 is CSARDVAGAKNIQYF. The CDR3 DNA reads as TGCAGTGCTAGGGACGTAGCAGGGGCCAAAAACATTCAGTACTTC.

This clonotype was seen only a few times. The genes are TRBV3-1 and TRBJ1-4, with D unresolved. This CDR3 is 14 amino acids long. Germline V CDR1 and CDR2: LGHDT, YNNKEL (reference sequence). V gave up 1 base and J gave up 3 bases, with 6 bases separating them. DNA of the CDR3: TGTGCCAGCAGCCAAGGACATCCTAATGAAAAACTGTTTTTT. Translation: CASSQGHPNEKLFF. The variable domain in full, completed from reference TRBV3-1 and TRBJ1-4, reads DTAVSQTPKYLVTQMGNDKSIKCEQNLGHDTMYWYKQDSKKFLKIMFSYNNKELIINETVPNRFSPKSPDKAHLNLHINSLELGDSAVYFCASSQGHPNEKLFFGSGTQLSVL.

This clonotype was seen more than once but under ten times. The rearrangement uses TRBV7-2 and TRBJ2-3, with 13 bases identical to TRBD2. Germline CDR1 is SGHTA and CDR2 is FQGNSA. V lost 5 bases to trimming and J lost 7 bases; unmatched junction nucleotides: 9. This CDR3 has 16 amino acids. The CDR3: CASSPARGLAGNTQYF. As DNA, the CDR3 is TGTGCCAGCAGCCCAGCTCGGGGACTAGCGGGGAATACGCAGTATTTT.

Only one count was recorded for this clonotype. V usage is TRBV5-1 and J usage is TRBJ2-7; D call uncertain. Germline CDR1 is SGHRS and CDR2 is YFSETQ. The CDR3 covers 14 residues. V lost 2 bases and J lost 7, with 16 bases in between. The CDR3 sequence is CASSFRVDQNEQYF. CDR3 nucleotide sequence: TGCGCCAGCAGCTTTAGGGTAGATCAAAATGAGCAGTACTTC.

This clonotype was counted between two and nine times. V usage is TRBV5-1 and J usage is TRBJ1-1; 10 bases match TRBD1. Germline CDR1 is SGHRS and CDR2 is YFSETQ. The CDR3 has 17 residues. The ends lost 1 base at V and 1 base at J; junction bases unmatched: 7. The CDR3 sequence is CASSLTGTGASNTEAFF. CDR3 nucleotide sequence: TGCGCCAGCAGCTTGACCGGGACAGGGGCTTCGAACACTGAAGCTTTCTTT.

This chain links TRBV13 with TRBJ1-2, with 9 bases lining up with TRBD1. The CDR3 sequence is 17 residues long. V shed 5 bases, J shed 5 bases, and the junction held 15 bases outside the gene matches. CDR1 and CDR2 (germline): PRHDT, FYEKMQ (reference sequence). The CDR3 sequence: CASSPTTGTGRTYGYTF. CDR3 in DNA: TGTGCCAGCAGCCCGACTACGGGGACAGGGCGAACTTATGGCTACACCTTC. The full variable domain, with the rest looked up from reference TRBV13 and TRBJ1-2, is AAGVIQSPRHLIKEKRETATLKCYPIPRHDTVYWYQQGPGQDPQFLISFYEKMQSDKGSIPDRFSAQQFSDYHSELNMSSLELGDSALYFCASSPTTGTGRTYGYTFGSGTRLTVV.

The V call is TRBV12-5, the J call TRBJ2-3; TRBD2 agrees at 11 bases. Germline values: CDR1 LGHNT, CDR2 FRNRAP. The CDR3 has 21 residues. V lost 6 bases and J lost 2; bases outside the gene matches: 22. For the CDR3, the DNA is TGTGCTAGTGGCCGATTAACCCTACTAGCGGGGGAGACCTCTGACACAGATACGCAGTATTTT. This codes for CASGRLTLLAGETSDTDTQYF.

This clonotype was seen just once. V and J are TRBV6-2 or TRBV6-3 and TRBJ1-5; D not certain. The CDR3 has 13 amino acids. The V end lost 6 bases, the J end lost 4 bases, and 10 bases lay between the germline ends. Germline values: CDR1 MNHEY, CDR2 SVGEGT. This chain's CDR3 is CASRSNTNQPQHF. CDR3 in DNA: TGTGCCAGCAGATCCAATACGAATCAGCCCCAGCATTTT.

V gene TRBV5-1 combines with J gene TRBJ2-1; a possible D gene is TRBD1 (5 bases). Gene TRBJ2-7 matches the end of the DNA better, so the J call may be wrong. The CDR3 is 16 amino acids. Germline V lookup: CDR1 SGHRS, CDR2 YFSETQ. Written as DNA, the CDR3 is TGCGCCAGCAGCGTCTCGACAGTTTACTCCTACAATGAGCAGTACTTC. Encoded protein: CASSVSTVYSYNEQYF.

This clonotype was seen a few times. The chain is built from TRBV27 and TRBJ2-1, with TRBD1 matching 8 bases. Germline V gives CDR1 MNHEY, CDR2 SMNVEV (reference sequence). V trimming: 8 bases; J trimming: 3 bases; junction bases outside the gene matches: 6. There are 14 residues in the CDR3. CDR3 sequence: CASSRTGNYNEQFF. The CDR3 bases are TGTGCCAGCTCCCGGACAGGGAACTACAATGAGCAGTTCTTC.

The gene calls are TRBV4-1 and TRBJ2-5; a weak D match, TRBD2 (7 bases). The CDR3 loop spans 19 amino acids. V shed 0 bases and J shed 11 bases, with 31 bases lying between them. Germline CDR1 reads MGHRA; CDR2 reads YSYEKL. For the CDR3, the DNA is TGCGCCAGCAGCCAAGAGACGGGAGGATGGGGGCTACCACACAATGAGCAGTACTTC. It yields the protein CASSQETGGWGLPHNEQYF.